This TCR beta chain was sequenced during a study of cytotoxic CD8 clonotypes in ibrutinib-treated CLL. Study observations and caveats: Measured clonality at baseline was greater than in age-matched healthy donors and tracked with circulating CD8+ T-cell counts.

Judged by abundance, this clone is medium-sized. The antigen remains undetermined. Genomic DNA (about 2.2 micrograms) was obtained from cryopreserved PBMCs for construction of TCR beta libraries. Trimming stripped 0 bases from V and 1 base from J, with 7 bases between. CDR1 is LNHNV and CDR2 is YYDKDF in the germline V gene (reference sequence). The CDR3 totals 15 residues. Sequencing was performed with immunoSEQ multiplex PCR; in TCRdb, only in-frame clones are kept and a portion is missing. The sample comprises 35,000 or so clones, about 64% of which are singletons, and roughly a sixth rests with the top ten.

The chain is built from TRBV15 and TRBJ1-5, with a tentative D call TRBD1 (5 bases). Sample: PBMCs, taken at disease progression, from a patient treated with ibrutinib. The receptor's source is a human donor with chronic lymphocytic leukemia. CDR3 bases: TGTGCCACCAGCAGAGAGGGGCTGAGCAATCAGCCCCAGCATTTT. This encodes CATSREGLSNQPQHF.